These 29 T cell receptor beta chains came from one sample sequenced in a study of cytomegalovirus exposure and HLA in healthy donors. This PCR relied on a set of 60 Vbeta primers and 13 Jbeta primers. Libraries were prepared by immunoSEQ multiplex PCR; TCRdb keeps only in-frame clonotypes and omits some of them. The table has some 130,000 clones, approximately 70% seen once; the top ten hold about 2%. Material for sequencing was PBMCs. Receptors originate from a woman aged 55-70 years in good health and CMV-seropositive.

This rearrangement joins TRBV7-9 to TRBJ2-2, with TRBD2 matching 9 bases. Germline V lookup: CDR1 SEHNR, CDR2 FQNEAQ (reference sequence). J was trimmed by 4 bases and V by 4 bases; bases with no gene match: 7. This CDR3 is 16 amino acids long. In DNA form, the CDR3 reads TGTGCCAGCAGCTACTTGGGACTAGCCACCACCGGGGAGCTGTTTTTT. Translating it yields CASSYLGLATTGELFF.

CDR3 in amino acids: CASSFGTASYNEQFF. DNA for the CDR3: TGTGCCAGCAGTTTCGGGACTGCTTCCTACAATGAGCAGTTCTTC. The chain is built from TRBV27 and TRBJ2-1, with D possibly TRBD2 on 6 matching bases. CDR1 MNHEY and CDR2 SMNVEV come from the germline V gene (reference sequence). The germline V and J ends were trimmed by 3 bases and 1 base, with 10 bases remaining between them. The CDR3 runs to 15 residues.

The sample holds a few counts of this clone. V usage is TRBV5-6 and J usage is TRBJ1-2; D perhaps matches TRBD1 (6 bases). The CDR3 covers 15 residues. Looked up from germline, CDR1 is SGHDT and CDR2 is YYEEEE. Trimming removed 2 bases from V and 8 bases from J, with 19 bases in between. For the CDR3, the DNA is TGTGCCAGCAGCTTATACGGGACAACTCGACGGGGCTACACCTTC. Translated: CASSLYGTTRRGYTF.

V gene TRBV7-9 combines with J gene TRBJ2-3; D is possibly TRBD2 (5 bases). The germline CDR1 and CDR2 sequences are SEHNR and FQNEAQ (reference sequence). Trimming removed 0 bases from V and 3 bases from J, with 22 bases in between. The CDR3 sequence is 19 residues long. The CDR3 sequence: CASSLARAQDFWGTDTQYF. The CDR3 DNA follows: TGTGCCAGCAGCTTAGCGCGGGCTCAGGACTTCTGGGGAACAGATACGCAGTATTTT.

The chain uses TRBV7-9 and TRBJ2-1; TRBD2 matches 9 bases. Germline CDR1 reads SEHNR; CDR2 reads FQNEAQ (reference sequence). The CDR3 covers 16 residues. Trimming took 4 bases from V and 6 from J; bases not matched to a gene: 10. CDR3 DNA sequence: TGTGCCAGCAGCTCCTTTAGCGGGAGTTTTAGCAATGAGCAGTTCTTC. Amino acid sequence: CASSSFSGSFSNEQFF. Together with reference TRBV7-9 and TRBJ2-1, the CDR3 gives the full variable domain: DTGVSQNPRHKITKRGQNVTFRCDPISEHNRLYWYRQTLGQGPEFLTYFQNEAQLEKSRLLSDRFSAERPKGSFSTLEIQRTEQGDSAMYLCASSSFSGSFSNEQFFGPGTRLTVL.

This rearrangement joins TRBV5-8 to TRBJ1-1; TRBD1 matches 8 bases. The CDR3 extends over 13 amino acids. Germline values: CDR1 SGHTS, CDR2 YDEGEE. Trimming cost V 5 bases and J 4 bases; bases outside gene matches: 4. This chain's CDR3 is CASSRRGLTEAFF. The CDR3 DNA is TGTGCCAGCAGTCGCAGGGGGCTCACTGAAGCTTTCTTT.

The V call is TRBV25-1, the J call TRBJ1-2; D not resolved. The germline V gene encodes CDR1 MGHDK and CDR2 SYGVNS. Trimming took 3 bases from V and 7 from J, leaving 15 bases between them. The CDR3 contains 14 residues. The CDR3 protein is CASSESGRFSGYTF. As DNA, the CDR3 is TGTGCCAGCAGTGAGTCCGGCAGGTTTAGTGGCTACACCTTC.

This chain connects TRBV5-4 to TRBJ2-3; D uncertain. V was clipped by 2 bases and J by 4 bases, with 5 bases between them. CDR1 is SGHNT, CDR2 YYREEE, per germline (reference sequence). The CDR3 length is 12 residues. CDR3 in amino acids: CASSFQADTQYF. The CDR3 nucleotides read TGTGCCAGCAGCTTCCAGGCAGATACGCAGTATTTT.

The rearrangement joins TRBV6-6 to TRBJ1-1; no reliable D call. Germline V gene sequence: CDR1 MNHNY, CDR2 SVGAGI (reference sequence). Trimming took 6 bases from V and 4 from J, leaving 15 bases between them. The CDR3 has 14 amino acids. The CDR3 spells CASRTDPEGTEAFF. CDR3 nucleotide sequence: TGTGCCAGCAGGACGGATCCCGAGGGCACTGAAGCTTTCTTT.

The V call is TRBV29-1, the J call TRBJ1-2; 7 positions agree with TRBD1. Germline V CDR1 and CDR2: SQVTM, ANQGSEA. CDR3 length: 11 residues. V lost 6 bases and J lost 4; bases outside the gene matches: 2. The CDR3 bases are TGCAGCGTGGACAGGACCTATGGCTACACCTTC. Protein sequence: CSVDRTYGYTF. Drawing the rest from reference TRBV29-1 and TRBJ1-2, the complete variable domain is SAVISQKPSRDICQRGTSLTIQCQVDSQVTMMFWYRQQPGQSLTLIATANQGSEATYESGFVIDKFPISRPNLTFSTLTVSNMSPEDSSIYLCSVDRTYGYTFGSGTRLTVV.

This clone was observed once. The rearrangement uses TRBV5-1 and TRBJ1-5, with 7 bases lining up with TRBD1. Germline assignment: CDR1 SGHRS and CDR2 YFSETQ. The CDR3 consists of 15 residues. The junction had 7 bases not matched to a gene; V was cut back by 0 bases and J by 7 bases. For the CDR3, the DNA is TGCGCCAGCAGCTTGGGGGCGGGCAGGGGGCAGCCCCAGCATTTT. It specifies CASSLGAGRGQPQHF.

The V gene is TRBV6-5, the J gene TRBJ2-7, with D hard to call. The CDR3 has 16 residues. Germline V gene data show CDR1 as MNHEY and CDR2 as SVGAGI. Deletions cut 0 bases from V and 0 bases from J, with 12 bases between. CDR3 loop: CASSYSYDIGSYEQYF. The CDR3 nucleotides are TGTGCCAGCAGTTACTCTTATGACATTGGCTCCTACGAGCAGTACTTC.

This clone was counted a few times. The rearrangement links TRBV2 to TRBJ1-2; possible D gene TRBD1, 6 bases. The germline V gene encodes CDR1 SNHLY and CDR2 FYNNEI. Trimming took off 7 bases at V and 8 bases at J, with 14 bases between the two ends. This CDR3 is built from 12 residues. CDR3 sequence (DNA): TGTGCCAGCAAACTGGGGGCAGAAGGCTACACCTTC. Protein: CASKLGAEGYTF.

The V and J genes are TRBV28 and TRBJ1-5; 8 nucleotides line up with TRBD1. Germline V gene lookup returns CDR1 MDHEN and CDR2 SYDVKM. The CDR3 length is 17 residues. V shed 3 bases and J 4 bases; nucleotides not matched to a gene: 11. CDR3 in amino acids: CASSLFKPRTGNQPQHF. In DNA form, the CDR3 reads TGTGCCAGCAGTTTGTTTAAACCCCGGACAGGGAATCAGCCCCAGCATTTT.

The chain couples TRBV5-1 to TRBJ2-1; 13 nucleotides align to TRBD2. V lost 0 bases, J lost 4 bases, and 1 base stayed unmatched. In germline, CDR1 is SGHRS, CDR2 YFSETQ. The CDR3 contains 16 residues. CDR3 DNA: TGCGCCAGCAGCTTGGGACTAGCGGGAGGTTACAATGAGCAGTTCTTC. It encodes CASSLGLAGGYNEQFF. Using reference TRBV5-1 and TRBJ2-1 for the parts outside the CDR3, the full variable domain is KAGVTQTPRYLIKTRGQQVTLSCSPISGHRSVSWYQQTPGQGLQFLFEYFSETQRNKGNFPGRFSGRQFSNSRSEMNVSTLELGDSALYLCASSLGLAGGYNEQFFGPGTRLTVL.

The V gene is TRBV4-2, the J gene TRBJ1-5, with 10 bases matching TRBD1. The CDR3 runs 21 residues. The germline V gene encodes CDR1 LGHNA and CDR2 YNFKEQ. Trimming at V came to 4 bases and at J to 1 base, leaving 19 bases not matched to a gene. Here the CDR3 reads CASSRMEWTGGRLRSNQPQHF. DNA for the CDR3: TGTGCCAGCAGCCGAATGGAATGGACAGGGGGAAGGCTTAGGAGCAATCAGCCCCAGCATTTT.

This clone was counted a single time. The CDR3: CAGEGMGGSRETQYF. Here the CDR3 DNA reads TGTGCCGGAGAAGGGATGGGCGGGAGTCGAGAGACCCAGTACTTC. The rearrangement joins TRBV7-9 to TRBJ2-5, with 7 bases that match TRBD2. The CDR3 covers 15 residues. Unmatched junction bases numbered 16, after V lost 11 bases and J lost 4 bases. Germline-derived CDR1 and CDR2 are SEHNR and FQNEAQ (reference sequence).

The chain employs TRBV27 and TRBJ2-7; a weak D match, TRBD2 (5 bases). Trimming took off 6 bases at V and 2 bases at J, with 11 bases between the two ends. Germline-derived CDR1 and CDR2 are MNHEY and SMNVEV (reference sequence). The CDR3 totals 13 residues. CDR3 bases: TGTGCCAGCAGCTTGGAGGCCGCCTACGAGCAGTACTTC. Translation gives CASSLEAAYEQYF.

This chain uses TRBV5-6 with TRBJ1-2; 8 nucleotides agree with TRBD1. With V trimmed by 1 base and J by 7 bases, 6 bases remained unmatched. There are 14 residues in the CDR3. The germline V gene encodes CDR1 SGHDT and CDR2 YYEEEE. The CDR3 loop is CASSLWGQVSGYTF. DNA for the CDR3: TGTGCCAGCAGCTTGTGGGGACAGGTTTCTGGCTACACCTTC.

The chain uses TRBV11-2 and TRBJ1-1; D not resolved. The V end was cut by 3 bases, the J end by 0 bases, with 8 bases between. The CDR3 length is 14 residues. Germline V gives CDR1 SGHAT, CDR2 FQNNGV. CDR3 DNA: TGTGCCAGCAGCTTCTCCGGGATGAACACTGAAGCTTTCTTT. Translation: CASSFSGMNTEAFF.

With regard to this clone: Germline is not matched at one junction end, which may reflect a read error. The V call is TRBV7-9, the J call TRBJ1-1; D perhaps matches TRBD1 (6 bases). The CDR3 sequence is 13 residues long. The germline V gene encodes CDR1 SEHNR and CDR2 FQNEAQ (reference sequence). The CDR3 spells CSSSRQENTEAFF. The DNA of the CDR3 is TGTTCCAGCAGCAGACAGGAGAACACTGAAGCTTTCTTT.

The chain has TRBV5-1 and TRBJ1-4; D ambiguous. V was cut by 3 bases and J by 3 bases, with 12 bases left in between. CDR3 length: 15 residues. In germline, CDR1 is SGHRS, CDR2 YFSETQ. The CDR3 sequence: CASSWRSGANEKLFF. The CDR3 DNA is TGCGCCAGCAGCTGGAGGTCGGGTGCTAATGAAAAACTGTTTTTT.

V is TRBV7-2 and J is TRBJ2-5; TRBD2 matches at 9 bases. This CDR3 has 16 amino acids. With 6 bases clipped from V and 5 bases from J, the junction kept 13 bases outside the gene matches. CDR1 and CDR2 (germline): SGHTA, FQGNSA. CDR3 loop: CASSPFGAGGTETQYF. The CDR3 DNA is TGTGCCAGCAGTCCCTTCGGGGCGGGAGGGACGGAGACCCAGTACTTC.

This clone came up once. This chain connects TRBV19 to TRBJ2-4; 8 bases are a match to TRBD1. The V gene end was trimmed by 8 bases and the J gene end by 2 bases; junction bases not matched to a gene: 8. CDR1 and CDR2 (germline): LNHDA, SQIVND (reference sequence). This CDR3 has 15 residues. CDR3 in DNA: TGTGCCAGTTCGACAGGGGAATCGTCCAAAAACATTCAGTACTTC. Translated, it gives CASSTGESSKNIQYF.

In this sample, this clone turned up once. This sequence joins TRBV10-3 and TRBJ2-1, with 9 bases that match TRBD1. CDR1 is ENHRY and CDR2 is SYGVKD in the germline V gene. Unmatched junction bases numbered 12, after V lost 5 bases and J lost 4 bases. The length of the CDR3 is 17 residues. CDR3 bases: TGTGCCATCAGTCCAGGGGGACCGGGACAGGGATACAATGAGCAGTTCTTC. Encoded protein: CAISPGGPGQGYNEQFF.

J is TRBJ2-1 and V is TRBV9, with a tentative D call TRBD1 (5 bases). Looked up from germline, CDR1 is SGDLS and CDR2 is YYNGEE. This CDR3 is built from 12 residues. V shed 2 bases and J shed 7 bases, with 7 bases lying between them. In DNA form, the CDR3 reads TGTGCCAGCAGCGTTCCAGGGAATGAGCAGTTCTTC. Protein sequence: CASSVPGNEQFF.

V usage is TRBV4-1 and J usage is TRBJ1-2; TRBD1 agrees at 7 bases. This CDR3 comprises 17 residues. The germline CDR1 and CDR2 sequences are MGHRA and YSYEKL. V was pared by 6 bases and J by 3 bases, with 16 bases of the junction left unmatched. This CDR3 reads CASSPRQDRVADYGYTF. In nucleotides, the CDR3 is TGCGCCAGCAGTCCCAGACAAGACAGGGTCGCTGACTATGGCTACACCTTC.

The J gene is TRBJ2-7, the V gene TRBV28; 8 positions agree with TRBD2. Germline V gives CDR1 MDHEN, CDR2 SYDVKM. The V and J ends lost 4 bases and 3 bases, in that order; junction bases with no gene match: 11. The CDR3 covers 16 residues. In DNA, the CDR3 is TGTGCCAGCAGTTCCCCATTGAGCGGGAGAGTCTACGAGCAGTACTTC. Translation gives CASSSPLSGRVYEQYF.

V usage is TRBV6-5 and J usage is TRBJ1-5, with D possibly being TRBD1 (5 bases). Germline V CDR1 and CDR2: MNHEY, SVGAGI. This CDR3 contains 14 residues. The V gene lost 10 bases and the J gene lost 0 bases, with 13 bases spanning the gap. CDR3 DNA sequence: TGTGCCACCTCCGCGGGGGATAGCAATCAGCCCCAGCATTTT. It translates to CATSAGDSNQPQHF.